This T cell receptor (beta chain) appears in the sequencing data of a study of sequential checkpoint blockade in melanoma. Study-wide context: Maintenance nivolumab came after either treatment sequence.

Profiling relied on immunoSEQ multiplex PCR, and the TCRdb table lists in-frame clones only, not all of them. The sample consists of about 8,400 clones, more than 75% of them appearing once. Treatment of the sample: randomized to nivolumab then ipilimumab (arm A) or the reverse (arm B). None of the patients previously received DNA-damaging chemotherapy. V shed 0 bases and J shed 4 bases, with 10 bases lying between them. This CDR3 is 14 amino acids long. CDR1 LNHNV and CDR2 YYDKDF come from the germline V gene (reference sequence). The sequencing used CD8+ T cells sorted from blood (inferred from file names), collected from a patient given nivolumab and ipilimumab in sequence. This chain joins TRBV15 and TRBJ2-7; a weak D match, TRBD2 (5 bases). This clonotype was sampled from a human donor with melanoma. CDR3 amino acids: CATSRDTSLYEQYF. The DNA for the CDR3 is TGTGCCACCAGCAGAGATACTAGTTTGTACGAGCAGTACTTC.